These 30 T cell receptor beta chains were all obtained from the same sample, sequenced in a study of glioma-infiltrating T cells. TCR alpha and beta CDR3 regions were amplified from RNA using iRepertoire nested multiplex PCR. TCRdb re-derived calls from the multiplex PCR reads in MiXCR, one entry per CDR3 protein. This table has about 130,000 distinct CDR3 sequences, roughly 25% appearing once. Source material: glioma tissue, nonneoplastic brain tissue, or PBMCs (not recorded which). Source of these receptors: a human donor with low-grade glioma or glioblastoma, undergoing nonglioma brain surgery, or in good health (not recorded which).

This clonotype was counted ten times or more. The V gene is TRBV19, the J gene TRBJ2-3; D remains ambiguous. The CDR3 loop spans 14 amino acids. Germline V lookup: CDR1 LNHDA, CDR2 SQIVND (reference sequence). V lost 10 bases and J 0 bases, leaving 14 bases between the germline ends. The CDR3 DNA reads as TGTGCCACTAGGGCGGACCCTAGCACAGATACGCAGTATTTT. This gives the protein CATRADPSTDTQYF.

The genes are TRBV11-2 and TRBJ1-5; D is perhaps TRBD1 (6 bases). The V and J ends lost 5 bases and 3 bases respectively, with 17 bases between them. This CDR3 is 16 amino acids long. Germline V CDR1 and CDR2: SGHAT, FQNNGV. For the CDR3, the DNA is TGTGCCAGCAGCCAACTAGGGGGGGGATCCAATCAGCCCCAGCATTTT. Protein product: CASSQLGGGSNQPQHF.

Regarding this clonotype: A read error may produce the germline difference seen at one junction end. In DNA form, the CDR3 reads TGCAGTGCTGTGAACGGACAGGAGAGCAAAGATACGCAGTATTTT. Translation gives CSAVNGQESKDTQYF. This chain links TRBV20-1 with TRBJ2-3; 7 nucleotides line up with TRBD1. Germline values: CDR1 DFQATT, CDR2 SNEGSKA (reference sequence). This CDR3 comprises 15 residues.

This clonotype was seen ten or more times. V usage is TRBV20-1 and J usage is TRBJ2-7; 9 bases are shared with TRBD2. The junction had 12 bases not matched to a gene; V was cut back by 3 bases and J by 6 bases. This CDR3 has 15 amino acids. Looked up from germline, CDR1 is DFQATT and CDR2 is SNEGSKA (reference sequence). The CDR3 sequence: CSASQPVAGVREQYF. The CDR3 DNA sequence: TGCAGTGCTAGCCAGCCCGTAGCGGGAGTCCGCGAGCAGTACTTC.

This clonotype appeared many times. V gene TRBV6-2 or TRBV6-3 combines with J gene TRBJ1-5; 8 bases map to TRBD1. Per the germline V gene, CDR1 is MNHEY and CDR2 is SVGEGT. The CDR3 extends over 13 amino acids. The junction had 3 bases not matched to a gene; V was cut back by 4 bases and J by 7 bases. CDR3 nucleotides: TGTGCCAGCAGTTTACAGGGGGGCCAGCCCCAGCATTTT. The encoded protein is CASSLQGGQPQHF.

Ten or more counts support this clonotype. CDR3 amino acids: CASSRQGGVRDTEAFF. The CDR3 DNA follows: TGTGCCAGCAGCCGACAGGGGGGAGTTCGGGACACTGAAGCTTTCTTT. The chain has TRBV27 and TRBJ1-1; 9 bases are a match to TRBD1. CDR1 MNHEY and CDR2 SMNVEV come from the germline V gene (reference sequence). Germline trimming cut 6 bases from V and 3 bases from J; bases unmatched to any gene: 11. The CDR3 contains 16 residues.

This clonotype was seen ten or more times. This chain joins TRBV7-2 and TRBJ2-7; D gene unclear. This CDR3 has 13 residues. Looked up from germline, CDR1 is SGHTA and CDR2 is FQGNSA. V gave up 6 bases and J gave up 4 bases, with 13 bases separating them. CDR3 in DNA: TGTGCCAGCAGGTCGGACCCCCCGTACGAGCAGTACTTC. Its protein is CASRSDPPYEQYF.

This clonotype was detected many times. J is TRBJ2-3 and V is TRBV6-4; no definite D call. The length of the CDR3 is 15 residues. Trimming pared 0 bases from V and 4 bases from J, leaving 11 bases between. Germline-derived CDR1 and CDR2 are MRHNA and SNTAGT. The CDR3: CASSDSFGFSDTQYF. CDR3 in DNA: TGTGCCAGCAGTGACTCTTTTGGATTCTCAGATACGCAGTATTTT.

Worth noting for this clonotype: With a much larger clone just one base away, this may be a read error. The J gene is TRBJ2-7, the V gene TRBV7-6; TRBD1 agrees at 9 bases. This CDR3 region has 15 residues. In germline, CDR1 is SGHVS, CDR2 FNYEAQ. V dropped 5 bases and J dropped 4; count of bases not matched to a gene: 9. The chain's CDR3 is CASSTTTGGEYEQYF. Here the CDR3 DNA reads TGTGCCAGCAGCACGACGACAGGGGGAGAGTACGAGCAGTACTTC.

Many counts were recorded for this clonotype. This chain links TRBV4-2 with TRBJ1-2; TRBD1 matches 9 bases. Germline CDR1 is LGHNA and CDR2 is YNFKEQ. V trimming: 1 base; J trimming: 8 bases; junction bases outside the gene matches: 11. The CDR3 totals 16 residues. In DNA form, the CDR3 reads TGTGCCAGCAGCCAAGTTGACAGGGGGGAAACGGGGGGCTACACCTTC. Translation gives CASSQVDRGETGGYTF.

Of note for this clonotype: A much more abundant neighbour one base away suggests this may be a read error. This chain links TRBV6-6 with TRBJ2-1, with TRBD2 matching over 9 bases. Unmatched junction bases numbered 10, after V lost 2 bases and J lost 5 bases. The CDR3 consists of 17 residues. Germline lookup yields CDR1 MNHNY and CDR2 SVGAGI (reference sequence). The DNA for the CDR3 is TGTGCCAGCAGTTACCGTACGCTAGCGGGACAAGACAATGAGCAGTTCTTC. Amino acids: CASSYRTLAGQDNEQFF.

This clonotype was counted many times. The chain links TRBV25-1 to TRBJ1-2, with a weak D call TRBD1 (6 bases). V shed 3 bases and J shed 8 bases, with 19 bases lying between them. This CDR3 is 15 amino acids long. Germline CDR1 reads MGHDK; CDR2 reads SYGVNS. CDR3 protein: CASSEFRRGRTGYTF. CDR3 bases: TGTGCCAGCAGTGAGTTCCGTCGGGGGCGCACGGGCTACACCTTC.

This clonotype appeared many times. This chain joins TRBV6-1 and TRBJ2-5; 9 nucleotides match TRBD1. Trimming cost V 6 bases and J 4 bases; bases outside gene matches: 3. CDR3 length equals 13 residues. Germline CDR1 is MNHNS and CDR2 is SASEGT. CDR3: CASSNRGPETQYF. The CDR3 DNA reads as TGTGCCAGCAGCAACAGGGGGCCAGAGACCCAGTACTTC.

This clonotype occurred many times. The gene calls are TRBV28 and TRBJ1-4; the D gene is possibly TRBD1 (5 bases). V lost 6 bases and J lost 7, with 15 bases in between. Germline CDR1 is MDHEN and CDR2 is SYDVKM. The length of the CDR3 is 14 residues. CDR3: CASRGWGGGEKLFF. CDR3 DNA: TGTGCCAGCAGGGGATGGGGGGGAGGTGAAAAACTGTTTTTT.

Regarding this clonotype: A junction boundary mismatches the germline segment, possibly from a read error. V and J are TRBV6-1 and TRBJ1-5; the D gene is possibly TRBD1 (6 bases). Looked up from germline, CDR1 is MNHNS and CDR2 is SASEGT. The CDR3 loop spans 14 amino acids. The CDR3 DNA reads as TGTACCAGCCAGGGGATGGTTAACAATCAGACCCAGCATTTT. It codes for CTSQGMVNNQTQHF.

The chain employs TRBV29-1 and TRBJ1-1; possible D gene TRBD1, 5 bases. Trimming cost V 3 bases and J 1 base, with 9 bases left between them. This CDR3 is built from 13 residues. Germline V gene lookup returns CDR1 SQVTM and CDR2 ANQGSEA. The DNA of the CDR3 is TGCAGCGTTGACAGGGATTCGAACACTGAAGCTTTCTTT. This codes for CSVDRDSNTEAFF. Full variable domain (missing parts from reference TRBV29-1 and TRBJ1-1): SAVISQKPSRDICQRGTSLTIQCQVDSQVTMMFWYRQQPGQSLTLIATANQGSEATYESGFVIDKFPISRPNLTFSTLTVSNMSPEDSSIYLCSVDRDSNTEAFFGQGTRLTVV.

This clonotype was detected ten times or more. The chain recombines TRBV12-5 with TRBJ2-2; 10 bases fit TRBD2. V was pared by 5 bases and J by 1 base, with 10 bases of the junction left unmatched. Per germline, CDR1 LGHNT and CDR2 FRNRAP. The CDR3 runs to 18 residues. CDR3 in DNA: TGTGCTAGTGGTGTATATCCTGGGACTAGCGAGAACACCGGGGAGCTGTTTTTT. Translating gives CASGVYPGTSENTGELFF.

The chain couples TRBV7-9 to TRBJ1-3; the D is unclear. CDR3 length: 14 amino acids. Looked up from germline, CDR1 is SEHNR and CDR2 is FQNEAQ (reference sequence). Trimming took off 4 bases at V and 0 bases at J, with 7 bases between the two ends. This CDR3 is CASSSLSSGNTIYF. CDR3 in DNA: TGTGCCAGCAGCTCCTTAAGCTCTGGAAACACCATATATTTT.

A note on this clonotype: Possible read error: a much larger clone is one base away. Because the CDR3 is missing its conserved closing phenylalanine or tryptophan, this is likely a read error. The chain links TRBV3-1 to TRBJ2-6, with a tentative D call TRBD1 (6 bases). In germline, CDR1 is LGHDT, CDR2 YNNKEL (reference sequence). Deletions cut 1 base from V and 2 bases from J, with 6 bases between. This CDR3 contains 15 residues. The CDR3 protein is CASSQAGAGANVLTL. The DNA of the CDR3 is TGTGCCAGCAGCCAAGCAGGGGCTGGGGCCAACGTCCTGACTCTC.

The sample holds many counts of this clonotype. The chain has TRBV6-1 and TRBJ1-5; a weak D match, TRBD1 (5 bases). The CDR3 sequence is 15 residues long. V lost 6 bases, J lost 0 bases, and 12 bases lay in between. Looked up from germline, CDR1 is MNHNS and CDR2 is SASEGT. The CDR3 is CASRGRGYSNQPQHF. CDR3 coding DNA: TGTGCCAGCAGGGGACGAGGCTATAGCAATCAGCCCCAGCATTTT.

This clonotype was seen ten or more times. The chain combines TRBV7-9 with TRBJ1-3; D uncertain. V was clipped by 6 bases and J by 1 base, with 10 bases between them. This CDR3 contains 14 residues. The germline V gene has CDR1 SEHNR and CDR2 FQNEAQ (reference sequence). CDR3 sequence reads: CASSKGVSGNTIYF. The CDR3 bases are TGTGCCAGCAGTAAGGGTGTTTCTGGAAACACCATATATTTT.

In this sample, this clonotype turned up many times. The chain links TRBV20-1 to TRBJ1-6; TRBD1 might be the D (6 bases). Trimming cost V 0 bases and J 0 bases, with 12 bases left between them. There are 17 residues in the CDR3. The V gene's germline CDR1 is DFQATT and CDR2 SNEGSKA (reference sequence). CDR3 sequence (DNA): TGCAGTGCTAGAGATTTAGGGGGAAGCTCCTATAATTCACCCCTCCACTTT. Amino acids: CSARDLGGSSYNSPLHF.

This clonotype was seen just once. The chain carries TRBV4-3 and TRBJ2-5, with unresolved D. Trimming removed 3 bases at V and 5 bases at J, with 19 bases between. The CDR3 contains 16 residues. Looked up from germline, CDR1 is LGHNA and CDR2 is YSLEER. CDR3 region: CASSHWTDWYGETQYF. The CDR3 coding sequence is TGCGCCAGCAGCCATTGGACCGACTGGTACGGGGAGACCCAGTACTTC.

This chain links TRBV4-3 with TRBJ2-7; 10 bases line up with TRBD1. CDR3 size: 16 residues. V lost 1 base and J lost 3; bases outside the gene matches: 6. Germline V gene data show CDR1 as LGHNA and CDR2 as YSLEER. The CDR3 nucleotides are TGCGCCAGCAGCCAAGGAACGGGACAGGGGTACTACGAGCAGTACTTC. Its translation: CASSQGTGQGYYEQYF.

The CDR3 protein is CAWSGNRVAEAFF. As DNA, the CDR3 is TGTGCCTGGAGTGGAAACAGGGTCGCTGAAGCTTTCTTT. This chain joins TRBV30 and TRBJ1-1, with D perhaps TRBD1 (6 bases). Germline CDR1 is GTSNPN and CDR2 is SVGIG (reference sequence). Trimming stripped 1 base from V and 6 bases from J, with 12 bases between. The CDR3 has 13 amino acids.

This clonotype was seen repeatedly, ten times or more. V and J are TRBV25-1 and TRBJ1-1; the match to TRBD1 covers 9 bases. This CDR3 region has 16 residues. V gave up 6 bases and J gave up 6 bases; unmatched junction bases: 14. Germline loops: CDR1 MGHDK, CDR2 SYGVNS. This chain's CDR3 is CASSKNPGQGPPEAFF. The CDR3 nucleotides read TGTGCCAGCAGCAAAAACCCGGGACAGGGACCTCCTGAAGCTTTCTTT.

The sample holds many counts of this clonotype. The chain is built from TRBV7-2 and TRBJ2-3; D is unclear. The germline CDR1 and CDR2 sequences are SGHTA and FQGNSA. Trimming cost V 2 bases and J 0 bases, with 9 bases left between them. CDR3 length: 15 amino acids. The CDR3 sequence: CASSLLGLSTDTQYF. As DNA, the CDR3 is TGTGCCAGCAGCTTACTGGGGTTGAGCACAGATACGCAGTATTTT.

This chain connects TRBV9 to TRBJ2-7, with a possible D match to TRBD1 (5 bases). CDR1 is SGDLS, CDR2 YYNGEE, per germline. The V gene lost 0 bases and the J gene lost 4 bases, with 11 bases spanning the gap. The CDR3 loop spans 14 amino acids. CDR3 sequence: CASSVEQAGYEQYF. CDR3 in DNA: TGTGCCAGCAGCGTAGAACAGGCAGGGTACGAGCAGTACTTC.

This clonotype was recorded at least ten times. The chain carries TRBV7-9 and TRBJ2-7; D gene uncertain. Deletions cut 2 bases from V and 6 bases from J, with 8 bases between. This CDR3 has 12 residues. Germline lookup yields CDR1 SEHNR and CDR2 FQNEAQ (reference sequence). The CDR3 reads CASSLSTPEQYF. Written as DNA, the CDR3 is TGTGCCAGCAGCTTATCGACCCCCGAGCAGTACTTC.

This clonotype was detected many times. This sequence joins TRBV7-9 and TRBJ2-1, with D maybe TRBD1 (6 bases). Germline-derived CDR1 and CDR2 are SEHNR and FQNEAQ (reference sequence). Trimming cost V 5 bases and J 5 bases, with 13 bases left between them. CDR3 length: 14 residues. CDR3 bases: TGTGCCAGCAGCGCCCGACAGGTAGACAATGAGCAGTTCTTC. Translation: CASSARQVDNEQFF.